The 28 T cell receptor beta chains in this list originate from one sample, sequenced in a study of cytomegalovirus exposure and HLA in healthy donors listed by TCRdb under 2017. Libraries were prepared through the immunoSEQ multiplex PCR assay. A mixture of 60 forward primers for TCR Vbeta segments and 13 reverse primers for TCR Jbeta segments was used in the multiplex PCR. TCRdb obtained this table from immuneACCESS and retained in-frame rearrangements with V and J assigned. These tables miss some clones; where compared with another copy, unresolved V genes account for less than half of the shortfall, and the remainder is unexplained. This sample holds over 130,000 clones; 65% to 90% were observed only once. The ten largest clonotypes hold 1.2% of the sample. Sample: PBMCs. The origin of the receptors is a female donor in good health and CMV-seronegative.

The V gene is TRBV6-4, the J gene TRBJ1-6, with a weak D call TRBD1 (5 bases). V lost 6 bases and J lost 0, with 9 bases in between. Germline V gene lookup returns CDR1 MRHNA and CDR2 SNTAGT. The CDR3 is made up of 15 amino acids. The CDR3 here is CASSLRASYNSPLHF. CDR3 nucleotide sequence: TGTGCCAGCAGCCTCAGGGCCTCCTATAATTCACCCCTCCACTTT.

The sample holds one count of this clone. The chain joins TRBV27 to TRBJ1-5; a possible D gene is TRBD1 (6 bases). Deletions cut 2 bases from V and 6 bases from J, with 17 bases between. CDR1 and CDR2 from the germline V gene are MNHEY and SMNVEV (reference sequence). This CDR3 spans 16 amino acids. CDR3 in amino acids: CASSLTGYEGGQPQHF. In DNA form, the CDR3 reads TGTGCCAGCAGTTTAACGGGATATGAAGGGGGTCAGCCCCAGCATTTT.

The chain couples TRBV10-1 to TRBJ1-3, with D possibly TRBD1 on 6 matching bases. This CDR3 comprises 14 residues. V shed 10 bases and J shed 3 bases, with 16 bases lying between them. CDR1 is WNHNN, CDR2 SYGVQD, per germline (reference sequence). As DNA, the CDR3 is TGCGCCACCCAGGGGAAAGGCCTTGGAAACACCATATATTTT. The encoded protein is CATQGKGLGNTIYF.

Only a few counts were recorded for this clone. The chain is built from TRBV29-1 and TRBJ1-4; the D is unclear. Germline V gene lookup returns CDR1 SQVTM and CDR2 ANQGSEA. The CDR3 has 13 residues. V lost 4 bases and J lost 8, with 14 bases in between. This chain's CDR3 is CSVAAWAGEKLFF. In DNA, the CDR3 is TGCAGCGTTGCTGCCTGGGCTGGAGAAAAACTGTTTTTT.

This chain uses TRBV21-1 with TRBJ1-5; the table assigns TRBD1, which was not confirmed against the DNA. TRBV21-1 is marked as a pseudogene. This CDR3 contains 16 residues. The CDR3 spells CASSTLSDREDQPQHF. The CDR3 nucleotides read TGTGCCAGCAGCACTCTATCGGACAGGGAGGATCAGCCCCAGCATTTT.

The V call is TRBV5-4, the J call TRBJ2-7, with 7 positions matching TRBD2. This CDR3 region has 13 residues. CDR1 and CDR2 from the germline V gene are SGHNT and YYREEE (reference sequence). V lost 0 bases, J lost 6 bases, and 3 bases stayed unmatched. The CDR3 nucleotides are TGTGCCAGCAGCTTGGGCAGGGAGGGCGAGCAGTACTTC. It specifies CASSLGREGEQYF. The full variable domain, its missing parts supplied by reference TRBV5-4 and TRBJ2-7, is ETGVTQSPTHLIKTRGQQVTLRCSSQSGHNTVSWYQQALGQGPQFIFQYYREEENGRGNFPPRFSGLQFPNYSSELNVNALELDDSALYLCASSLGREGEQYFGPGTRLTVT.

V usage is TRBV29-1 and J usage is TRBJ1-5; 10 bases are shared with TRBD1. This CDR3 contains 13 residues. Germline assignment: CDR1 SQVTM and CDR2 ANQGSEA. V trimming: 7 bases; J trimming: 6 bases; junction bases outside the gene matches: 6. CDR3 region: CSAGTGVGQPQHF. CDR3 nucleotides: TGCAGCGCAGGGACAGGGGTCGGTCAGCCCCAGCATTTT.

This sequence joins TRBV10-3 and TRBJ2-3, with 11 bases lining up with TRBD2. J gave up 2 bases and V 5 bases, and 3 bases lay outside the gene matches. Germline-derived CDR1 and CDR2 are ENHRY and SYGVKD. The CDR3 runs 15 residues. CDR3: CAISQLAGDTDTQYF. DNA for the CDR3: TGTGCCATCAGTCAACTAGCGGGAGACACAGATACGCAGTATTTT.

The chain has TRBV2 and TRBJ2-7; D unresolved. Germline V lookup: CDR1 SNHLY, CDR2 FYNNEI. This CDR3 spans 12 amino acids. V dropped 5 bases and J dropped 0 bases, with 5 bases sitting between them. CDR3 protein: CASSPVSYEQYF. The CDR3 nucleotides are TGTGCCAGCAGTCCTGTCTCCTACGAGCAGTACTTC.

This clone was counted a single time. The CDR3 nucleotides read TGTGCCAGCAGTAACCCGGGAGCTGGGAACACTGAAGCTTTCTTT. Its protein product is CASSNPGAGNTEAFF. The genes are TRBV27 and TRBJ1-1; unclear D gene. The CDR3 has 15 amino acids. V gave up 5 bases and J gave up 1 base, with 14 bases separating them. Per germline, CDR1 MNHEY and CDR2 SMNVEV (reference sequence).

V is TRBV4-1 and J is TRBJ2-1; unclear D gene. CDR3 size: 13 residues. V was pared by 3 bases and J by 4 bases, with 7 bases between. CDR1 and CDR2 from the germline V gene are MGHRA and YSYEKL. CDR3 nucleotides: TGCGCCAGCAGCCAGTTGTATTACAATGAGCAGTTCTTC. Translating gives CASSQLYYNEQFF.

This chain links TRBV28 with TRBJ2-2, with 7 nucleotides matching TRBD1. V lost 5 bases, J lost 7 bases, and 10 bases stayed unmatched. The CDR3 extends over 15 amino acids. Germline CDR1 reads MDHEN; CDR2 reads SYDVKM. DNA for the CDR3: TGTGCCAGCAGTACCAGACAGGGTCAGGGCGGGGAGCTGTTTTTT. Amino acid sequence: CASSTRQGQGGELFF.

This chain connects TRBV4-1 to TRBJ1-1; 7 nucleotides align to TRBD1. This CDR3 region has 15 residues. Germline V gene sequence: CDR1 MGHRA, CDR2 YSYEKL. J was trimmed by 0 bases and V by 4 bases; bases with no gene match: 5. CDR3 DNA sequence: TGCGCCAGCAGCCGGTCAGGGGGGTTGAACACTGAAGCTTTCTTT. Translating it yields CASSRSGGLNTEAFF.

The rearrangement uses TRBV6-1 and TRBJ2-2; 7 bases align to TRBD1. The CDR3 is 15 residues long. V gave up 6 bases and J gave up 2 bases; unmatched junction bases: 6. The germline V gene encodes CDR1 MNHNS and CDR2 SASEGT. The CDR3 nucleotides read TGTGCCAGCAGACCGGACAGGTTAAACACCGGGGAGCTGTTTTTT. Its protein is CASRPDRLNTGELFF.

The chain joins TRBV5-6 to TRBJ2-5; 9 positions agree with TRBD1. CDR3 length: 14 amino acids. CDR1 and CDR2 from the germline V gene are SGHDT and YYEEEE. V lost 2 bases and J lost 5; bases outside the gene matches: 4. CDR3 residues: CASSLQGAGETQYF. In nucleotides, the CDR3 is TGTGCCAGCAGCTTACAGGGGGCAGGGGAGACCCAGTACTTC.

Concerning this clone: Distinct nucleotide sequences in the sample also encode this CDR3. This chain joins TRBV5-4 and TRBJ2-2; D is possibly TRBD2 (5 bases). Germline CDR1 reads SGHNT; CDR2 reads YYREEE (reference sequence). Trimming removed 0 bases at V and 1 base at J, with 7 bases between. The CDR3 runs to 15 residues. The CDR3 bases are TGTGCCAGCAGCTTGGCACGGGGGAACACCGGGGAGCTGTTTTTT. Translated: CASSLARGNTGELFF.

This clone has just a few counts. The V and J genes are TRBV6-6 and TRBJ1-3, with 9 bases aligning to TRBD1. The CDR3 has 15 amino acids. J lost 2 bases, V lost 6 bases, and 5 bases had no gene match. In germline, CDR1 is MNHNY, CDR2 SVGAGI (reference sequence). Here the CDR3 DNA reads TGTGCCAGCAGATCCGGGACAGGGACTGGAAACACCATATATTTT. Its translation: CASRSGTGTGNTIYF.

V is TRBV29-1 and J is TRBJ2-2, with 8 positions matching TRBD2. Germline loops: CDR1 SQVTM, CDR2 ANQGSEA. CDR3 length: 15 residues. J gave up 0 bases and V 2 bases, and 2 bases lay outside the gene matches. The DNA of the CDR3 is TGCAGCGTTGAAAAAGCGGGAGCGAACACCGGGGAGCTGTTTTTT. Translation gives CSVEKAGANTGELFF.

This clone was counted a few times. The chain combines TRBV7-9 with TRBJ1-5; TRBD1 aligns across 7 bases. Germline V gene lookup returns CDR1 SEHNR and CDR2 FQNEAQ (reference sequence). The V gene end was trimmed by 5 bases and the J gene end by 6 bases; junction bases not matched to a gene: 4. This CDR3 is 13 amino acids long. CDR3 protein: CASSTEGAQPQHF. CDR3 DNA sequence: TGTGCCAGCAGCACCGAGGGGGCTCAGCCCCAGCATTTT.

This clone has only one observation. This chain links TRBV6-5 with TRBJ2-5, with 10 bases matching TRBD2. CDR3 size: 16 residues. Trimming removed 4 bases from V and 4 bases from J; junction bases left unmatched: 9. The germline V gene encodes CDR1 MNHEY and CDR2 SVGAGI. The DNA of the CDR3 is TGTGCCAGCAGTTTAAGGGCTAGCGGGAGAAGAGAGACCCAGTACTTC. This translates into CASSLRASGRRETQYF.

With respect to this clone: The conserved final phenylalanine or tryptophan is absent from the CDR3, which likely points to a read error. This chain connects TRBV30 to TRBJ2-2, with D unclear. V shed 2 bases and J shed 6 bases, with 13 bases lying between them. This CDR3 has 14 amino acids. Per the germline V gene, CDR1 is GTSNPN and CDR2 is SVGIG (reference sequence). CDR3 protein: CAWSTPGLAGELFV. The CDR3 coding sequence is TGTGCCTGGAGTACCCCAGGTCTCGCCGGGGAGCTGTTTGTT.

V and J are TRBV18 and TRBJ2-1; 10 bases line up with TRBD2. The germline gives CDR1 KGHSH, CDR2 LQKENI. The V gene end was trimmed by 6 bases and the J gene end by 8 bases; junction bases not matched to a gene: 10. CDR3 size: 15 residues. CDR3 amino acids: CASSPLAGDLYEQFF. The CDR3 DNA reads as TGTGCCAGCTCGCCCCTAGCGGGGGATTTGTATGAGCAGTTCTTC.

The chain carries TRBV6-1 and TRBJ1-4; 9 nucleotides align to TRBD1. The CDR3 is 14 amino acids. V was clipped by 6 bases and J by 2 bases; unmatched bases: 1. Looked up from germline, CDR1 is MNHNS and CDR2 is SASEGT. The CDR3: CASRDRGTNEKLFF. The CDR3 nucleotides are TGTGCCAGCAGGGACAGGGGTACTAATGAAAAACTGTTTTTT.

The chain has TRBV5-1 and TRBJ1-1; D call uncertain. CDR1 is SGHRS, CDR2 YFSETQ, per germline. The CDR3 loop spans 15 amino acids. V was cut by 1 base and J by 5 bases, with 15 bases left in between. This CDR3 is CASSLFGGRETEAFF. The CDR3, as DNA: TGCGCCAGCAGCTTGTTCGGCGGCAGAGAGACTGAAGCTTTCTTT.

The gene calls are TRBV28 and TRBJ1-1; a possible D gene is TRBD1 (5 bases). This CDR3 spans 15 amino acids. The ends were cut back, 2 bases at V and 0 bases at J, with 10 bases in the middle. Germline loops: CDR1 MDHEN, CDR2 SYDVKM. CDR3 DNA sequence: TGTGCCAGCAGTTTAGCTGACAGAATGAACACTGAAGCTTTCTTT. Its protein product is CASSLADRMNTEAFF.

This clone turned up a few times. In DNA form, the CDR3 reads TGTGCCAGCAGTGAAGCGGCCCCTCCTGGCTACACCTTC. It translates to CASSEAAPPGYTF. V is TRBV6-1 and J is TRBJ1-2; D call uncertain. The germline gives CDR1 MNHNS, CDR2 SASEGT. The CDR3 is 13 residues long. Trimming pared 0 bases from V and 7 bases from J, leaving 9 bases between.

The CDR3 sequence: CASSEGRAGNTIYF. DNA for the CDR3: TGTGCCAGCAGTGAGGGCAGAGCTGGAAACACCATATATTTT. The J gene is TRBJ1-3, the V gene TRBV2; D is undetermined. V was shortened by 3 bases and J by 2 bases, with 8 bases between the two germline ends. The CDR3 has 14 residues. Germline V gives CDR1 SNHLY, CDR2 FYNNEI.

The chain recombines TRBV28 with TRBJ2-7; tentative D call: TRBD2 (5 bases). The CDR3 is 14 amino acids. Trimming stripped 1 base from V and 7 bases from J, with 14 bases between. Germline CDR1 is MDHEN and CDR2 is SYDVKM. This chain's CDR3 is CASSLLTSGEEQYF. CDR3 nucleotide sequence: TGTGCCAGCAGTTTATTAACTAGTGGGGAGGAGCAGTACTTC.